This T cell receptor beta chain comes out of a study of graft-versus-host responses after intestinal transplantation (dated by TCRdb to the early 2020s). General notes on the study: Multivisceral, liver-intestinal, or isolated intestinal transplants were received by the recipients. The cohort enrolled fewer than 25 intestinal transplant recipients including one retransplant, and a few patients lacking pretransplant specimens were excluded. After intestinal transplantation, graft-versus-host and host-versus-graft alloreactive T cell clones in the graft, circulation and bone marrow were tracked using bulk TCR-beta CDR3 sequencing. Every recipient was given anti-thymocyte globulin induction, followed by about 3 years of maintenance tacrolimus and steroids. To identify alloreactive clones, pre-transplant mixed lymphocyte reaction products were sequenced and compared with unstimulated pre-transplant donor and recipient T cells. A peak of at least 4% donor T cells among recipient peripheral blood mononuclear cells was the definition used for donor T cell macrochimerism. Rather than being sequenced by the commercial service, samples from a few later patients were sequenced in-house on an Illumina MiSeq and processed with MiXCR. On the study overall, not on this receptor specifically: GvH clones turned up in recipient bone marrow, with some appearing earlier in ileal mucosa or blood, a pattern consistent with an intestinal mucosal origin. In patients with donor T cell macrochimerism, the allografts had high GvH to HvG T cell clonal ratios. Early after transplant, peak levels of circulating GvH clones were found to be associated with declines in HvG clones. The relatively low number and heterogeneity of intestinal transplant patients limited the conclusions.

From V the trimming removes 4 bases and from J it removes 4 bases, while the gene matches leave 7 bases of the junction unaccounted for. Reading the germline V gene gives CDR1 SGHTA and CDR2 FQGNSA. The CDR3 holds 15 amino acids from the cysteine to the phenylalanine. Only CDR3 DNA remains: 45 bases, in frame from the first base. For this clone: The antigen this receptor binds is unknown. Per-nucleotide qualities are absent, and no much larger clonotype sits a single base away.

Preparation of the library involved the immunoSEQ multiplex PCR assay. In most patients, genomic DNA was isolated using the Qiagen DNeasy Blood and Tissue Kit and sent frozen to Adaptive Biotechnologies for TCR sequencing. For most patients, high-throughput TCR-beta CDR3 sequencing of genomic DNA was performed by Adaptive Biotechnologies. On the study's bioinformatics: TCR sequencing data were retrieved from Adaptive's ImmunoSEQ software for about 17 patients, whereas a few other patients were processed with MiXCR and VDJtools. CD4 versus CD8 sorting errors were corrected by removing sequences found in both subsets at a frequency ratio below 5:1. CDR3 nucleotide sequences shared between donor and recipient were removed because the origin of such sequences could not be assigned. At least 2-fold expansion over unstimulated cells and a minimum CFSE-low frequency of 0.002% (template counts) or 0.001% (read counts) were required for clones to be classified as alloreactive. Mappable clones were those detected in sequenced pre-transplant spleen, lymph node, or MLR CFSE-low populations of the donor or recipient. The cumulative frequency of alloreactive clones was calculated as a percentage of all sequences, weighted by copy number. TCRdb retrieved this table from immuneACCESS and kept in-frame rearrangements only. Not all clones are present; in checked studies, unresolved V genes account for under half, and no reason is known for the remainder. That table furnishes V, J and clone size, whereas the DNA furnished D and trimming. Present in this sample are about 36,000 clones, around 94% of which were seen just once. Together, the top ten hold 0.2% to 0.25% of the sample.

The time point label here, explained by the study, means: cells obtained before transplantation from donor or recipient. CD3+CD4+ and CD3+CD8+ populations were FACS-sorted from unstimulated pre-transplant donor and recipient cells taken from spleen or lymph nodes. The chain is assembled from TRBV7-2 and TRBJ2-1, and TRBD1 aligns with 7 junction nucleotides. This material consisted of unstimulated CD4+ T cells sorted from spleen or lymph node cells, taken before transplant. The receptor comes from a human donor who was the organ donor for an intestinal transplant. The CDR3 protein is CASSSRQGWYNEQFF. The DNA sequence is given as TGTGCCAGCAGCTCAAGACAGGGTTGGTACAATGAGCAGTTCTTC.